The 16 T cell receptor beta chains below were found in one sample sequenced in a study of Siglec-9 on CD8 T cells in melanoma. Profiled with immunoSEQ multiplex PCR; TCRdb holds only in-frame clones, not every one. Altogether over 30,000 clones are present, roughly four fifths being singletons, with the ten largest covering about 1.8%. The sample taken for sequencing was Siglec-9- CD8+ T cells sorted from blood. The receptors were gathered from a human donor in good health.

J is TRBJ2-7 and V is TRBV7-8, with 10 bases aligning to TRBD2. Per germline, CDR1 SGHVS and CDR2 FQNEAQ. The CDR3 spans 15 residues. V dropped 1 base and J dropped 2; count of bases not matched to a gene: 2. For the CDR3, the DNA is TGTGCCAGCAGCTTAGACAGCGGGAGGGCCTACGAGCAGTACTTC. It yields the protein CASSLDSGRAYEQYF.

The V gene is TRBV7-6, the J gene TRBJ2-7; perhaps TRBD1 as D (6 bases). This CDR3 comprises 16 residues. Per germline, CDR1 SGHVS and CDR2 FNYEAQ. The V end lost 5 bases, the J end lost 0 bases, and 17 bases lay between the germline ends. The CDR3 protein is CASSAHPGGYSYEQYF. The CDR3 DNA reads TGTGCCAGCAGCGCCCACCCTGGGGGCTACTCCTACGAGCAGTACTTC. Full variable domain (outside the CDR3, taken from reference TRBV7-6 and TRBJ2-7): GAGVSQSPRYKVTKRGQDVALRCDPISGHVSLYWYRQALGQGPEFLTYFNYEAQQDKSGLPNDRFSAERPEGSISTLTIQRTEQRDSAMYRCASSAHPGGYSYEQYFGPGTRLTVT.

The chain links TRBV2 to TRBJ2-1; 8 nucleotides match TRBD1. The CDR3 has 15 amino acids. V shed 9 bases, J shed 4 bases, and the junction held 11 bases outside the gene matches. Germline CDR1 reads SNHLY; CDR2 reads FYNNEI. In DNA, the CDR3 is TGTGCCAGAGACAATATGGGGACAGGTTACAATGAGCAGTTCTTC. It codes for CARDNMGTGYNEQFF.

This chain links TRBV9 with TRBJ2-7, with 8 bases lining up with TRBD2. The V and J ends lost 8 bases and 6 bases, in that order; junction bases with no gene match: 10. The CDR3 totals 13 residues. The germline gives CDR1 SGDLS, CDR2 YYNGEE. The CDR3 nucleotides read TGTGCCAGTACCGAAGCGGGAGTTGGCGAGCAGTACTTC. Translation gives CASTEAGVGEQYF.

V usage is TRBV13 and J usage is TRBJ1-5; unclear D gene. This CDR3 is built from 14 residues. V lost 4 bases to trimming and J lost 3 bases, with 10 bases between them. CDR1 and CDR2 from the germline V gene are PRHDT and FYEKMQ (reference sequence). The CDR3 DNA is TGTGCCAGCAGCTCTAGCCTCGACAATCAGCCCCAGCATTTT. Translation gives CASSSSLDNQPQHF.

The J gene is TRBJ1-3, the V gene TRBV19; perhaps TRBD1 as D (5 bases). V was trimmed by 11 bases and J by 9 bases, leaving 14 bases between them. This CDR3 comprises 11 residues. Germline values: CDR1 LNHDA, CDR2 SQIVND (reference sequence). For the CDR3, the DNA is TGTGCCGGACTTCTGGGGACCACCATATATTTT. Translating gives CAGLLGTTIYF.

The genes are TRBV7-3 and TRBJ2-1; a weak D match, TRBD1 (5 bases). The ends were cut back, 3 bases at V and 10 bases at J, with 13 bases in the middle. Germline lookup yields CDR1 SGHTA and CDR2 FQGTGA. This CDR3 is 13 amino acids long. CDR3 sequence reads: CASSFLQGLEQFF. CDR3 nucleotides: TGTGCCAGCAGCTTTCTTCAGGGCCTAGAGCAGTTCTTC.

The CDR3 region is CSVPIEGVGEQFF. The CDR3 coding sequence is TGCAGCGTACCCATTGAGGGTGTCGGTGAGCAGTTCTTC. This chain links TRBV29-1 with TRBJ2-1, with D tentatively TRBD2 (5 bases). The CDR3 length is 13 residues. Germline loops: CDR1 SQVTM, CDR2 ANQGSEA. V lost 6 bases and J 9 bases, leaving 18 bases between the germline ends.

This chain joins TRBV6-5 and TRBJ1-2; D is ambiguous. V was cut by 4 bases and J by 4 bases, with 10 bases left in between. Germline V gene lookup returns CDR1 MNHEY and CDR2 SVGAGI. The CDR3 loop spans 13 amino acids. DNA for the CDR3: TGTGCCAGCAGTTTCCTGACGGGCTATGGCTACACCTTC. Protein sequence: CASSFLTGYGYTF.

CDR3 sequence: CASSSSGSSYNEQFF. CDR3 bases: TGTGCCAGCAGTTCATCAGGGAGCTCCTACAATGAGCAGTTCTTC. This chain links TRBV27 with TRBJ2-1; either TRBD1 or TRBD2 may fit D (5 bases each). CDR3 length equals 15 residues. The germline V gene has CDR1 MNHEY and CDR2 SMNVEV (reference sequence). Trimming removed 4 bases from V and 0 bases from J, with 10 bases in between.

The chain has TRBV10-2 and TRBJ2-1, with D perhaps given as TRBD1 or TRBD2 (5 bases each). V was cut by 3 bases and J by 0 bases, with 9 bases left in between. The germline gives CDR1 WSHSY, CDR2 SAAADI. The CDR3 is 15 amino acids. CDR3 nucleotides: TGCGCCAGCAGTGAAGATGGGGGCTCCTACAATGAGCAGTTCTTC. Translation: CASSEDGGSYNEQFF.

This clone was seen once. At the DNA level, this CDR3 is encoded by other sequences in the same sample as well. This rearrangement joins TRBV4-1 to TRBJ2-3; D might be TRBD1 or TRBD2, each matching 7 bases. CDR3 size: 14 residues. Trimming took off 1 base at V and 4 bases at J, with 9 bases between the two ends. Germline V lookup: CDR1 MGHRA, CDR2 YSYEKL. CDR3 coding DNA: TGCGCCAGCAGCCAAGCAGGGGGGGCAGATACGCAGTATTTT. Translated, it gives CASSQAGGADTQYF.

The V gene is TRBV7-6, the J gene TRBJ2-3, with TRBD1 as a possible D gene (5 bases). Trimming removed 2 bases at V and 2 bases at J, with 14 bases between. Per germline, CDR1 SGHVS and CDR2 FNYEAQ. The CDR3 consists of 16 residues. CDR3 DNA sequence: TGTGCCAGCAGCTTAACCCCACAGGACGACACAGATACGCAGTATTTT. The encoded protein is CASSLTPQDDTDTQYF.

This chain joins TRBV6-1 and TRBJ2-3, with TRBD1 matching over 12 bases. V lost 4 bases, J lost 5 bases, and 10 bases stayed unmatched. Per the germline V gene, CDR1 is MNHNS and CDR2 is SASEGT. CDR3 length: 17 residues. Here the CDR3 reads CASSAWSGTGGKDTQYF. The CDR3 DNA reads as TGTGCCAGCAGTGCGTGGTCCGGGACAGGGGGCAAAGATACGCAGTATTTT.

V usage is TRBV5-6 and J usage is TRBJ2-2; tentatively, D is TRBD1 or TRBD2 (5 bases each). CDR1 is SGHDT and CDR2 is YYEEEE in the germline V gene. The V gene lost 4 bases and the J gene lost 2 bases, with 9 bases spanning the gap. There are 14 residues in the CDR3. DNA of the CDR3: TGTGCCAGCAGCCCGGGGCCCAACACCGGGGAGCTGTTTTTT. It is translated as CASSPGPNTGELFF.

This CDR3 is CASSLGSHNEQFF. In nucleotides, the CDR3 is TGTGCCAGCAGCTTAGGAAGCCACAATGAGCAGTTCTTC. The chain couples TRBV11-3 to TRBJ2-1, with D unresolved. CDR3 length: 13 residues. Germline V gene data show CDR1 as SGHNT and CDR2 as YENEEA. The germline V and J ends were trimmed by 1 base and 5 bases, with 6 bases remaining between them.